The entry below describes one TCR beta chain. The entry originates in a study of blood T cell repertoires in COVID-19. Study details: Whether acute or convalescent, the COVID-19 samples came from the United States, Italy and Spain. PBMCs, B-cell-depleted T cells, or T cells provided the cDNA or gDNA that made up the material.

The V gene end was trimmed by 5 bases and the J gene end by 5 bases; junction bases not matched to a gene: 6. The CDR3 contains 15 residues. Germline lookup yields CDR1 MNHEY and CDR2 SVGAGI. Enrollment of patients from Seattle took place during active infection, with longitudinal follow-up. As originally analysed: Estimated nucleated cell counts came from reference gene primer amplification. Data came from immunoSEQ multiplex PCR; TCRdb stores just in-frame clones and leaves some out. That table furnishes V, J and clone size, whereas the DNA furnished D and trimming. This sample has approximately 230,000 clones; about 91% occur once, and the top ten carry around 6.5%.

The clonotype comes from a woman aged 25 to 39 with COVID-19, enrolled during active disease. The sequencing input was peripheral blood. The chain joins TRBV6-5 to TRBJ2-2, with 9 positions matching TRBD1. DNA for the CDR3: TGTGCCAGCAGTCAAACAGGGGGCGCAACCGGGGAGCTGTTTTTT. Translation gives CASSQTGGATGELFF.